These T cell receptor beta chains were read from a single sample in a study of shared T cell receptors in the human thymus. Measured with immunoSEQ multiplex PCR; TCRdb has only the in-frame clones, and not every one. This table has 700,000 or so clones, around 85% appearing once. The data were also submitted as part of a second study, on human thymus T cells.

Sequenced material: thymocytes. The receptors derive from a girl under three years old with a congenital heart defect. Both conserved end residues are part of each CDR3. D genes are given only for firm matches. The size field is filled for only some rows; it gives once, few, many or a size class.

TGTGCCAGCAGCTTAGCGGACAGGACTTTTTACTATGGCTACACCTTC CASSLADRTFYYGYTF TRBV7-9 . TRBD1 TRBJ1-2
TGTGCCAGCAGTAAAGCGGCCACAGATACGCAGTATTTT CASSKAATDTQYF TRBV25-1 . . TRBJ2-3
TGCGCCAGCAGCTTGTATATCCAGGTCGCCGGGGAGCTGTTTTTT CASSLYIQVAGELFF TRBV5-1 . . TRBJ2-2
. CASSTSGEAFF TRBV28 . . TRBJ1-1
TGCGCCAGCAGCGAATTACTAGCCGGGGGCACAGATACGCAGTATTTT CASSELLAGGTDTQYF TRBV5-1 . . TRBJ2-3
TGTGCCAGCGCCCTATCGGAGCAGTATCTTTATCAGCCCCAGCATTTT CASALSEQYLYQPQHF TRBV6-4 . . TRBJ1-5
TGCGCCAGCAGCCAAGATAGGAGCAGCGCTGGAAACACCATATATTTT CASSQDRSSAGNTIYF TRBV4-1 . . TRBJ1-3
TGCGCCAGCAGCGCACGACAGGACTCCTACGAGCAGTACTTC CASSARQDSYEQYF TRBV4-3 . . TRBJ2-7
TGTGCCAGCGCCCTGGAGGGACAGGAACGAGTGCCATATGGCTACACCTTC CASALEGQERVPYGYTF TRBV5-6 . TRBD1 TRBJ1-2
TGTGCCAGCAGCTTGTCCCTGGACGGACTCCAGCATAACGTCCTGACTTTC CASSLSLDGLQHNVLTF TRBV5-6 . . TRBJ2-6
TGTGCCAGCAGCTTAGAAGGGGGCCGCTCCTACGAGCAGTACTTC CASSLEGGRSYEQYF TRBV7-9 . TRBD1 TRBJ2-7
TGTGCCAGCAGCCGAATAGCAAACTATGGCTACACCTTC CASSRIANYGYTF TRBV7-9 . . TRBJ1-2
TGTGCCAGCAGTGCTAGCGGGGGGGCCTACGAGCAGTACTTC CASSASGGAYEQYF TRBV2 . TRBD2 TRBJ2-7
TGCGCCAGCAGCCAAGATTGGGCAGGGGTTGATTCCACTGAAGCTTTCTTT CASSQDWAGVDSTEAFF TRBV4-3 . . TRBJ1-1
TGTGCCAGCAGCTTAGGAGGGGGCGGCTACGAGCAGTACTTC CASSLGGGGYEQYF TRBV7-2 . TRBD1 TRBJ2-7
TGTGCCAGCAGCCCCCGGGACAGGGCCTCCAATGAGCAGTTCTTC CASSPRDRASNEQFF TRBV9 . TRBD1 TRBJ2-1
TGTGCCAGCAGCTCCCCCGGGGGGGCCTGCACAGATACGCAGTATTTT CASSSPGGACTDTQYF TRBV5-8 . TRBD2 TRBJ2-3
TGTGCCAGCAGTTACTCCGGGACAGGGATTGGGACCCAGTACTTC CASSYSGTGIGTQYF TRBV6-5 . TRBD1 TRBJ2-5
TGTGCCAGCAGCTTAGGGACTAGCGGGAACATGGGGGGTAGTAATGAGCAGTTCTTC CASSLGTSGNMGGSNEQFF TRBV7-3 . TRBD2 TRBJ2-1
TGCAGTGCTCGGAGGGTAGAGACCCAGTACTTC CSARRVETQYF TRBV20-1 . . TRBJ2-5
TGTGCCAGCACGTCCCAGCGGGGGAAAGAGACCCAGTACTTC CASTSQRGKETQYF TRBV6-1 . TRBD2 TRBJ2-5
TGTGCCAGCAGTTTACCGCGGGGCGGGTACAATCAGCCCCAGCATTTT CASSLPRGGYNQPQHF TRBV28 . . TRBJ1-5
TGCGCCAGCGGGACGGAGGGACTCAACTCCTACAATGAGCAGTTCTTC CASGTEGLNSYNEQFF TRBV5-1 . . TRBJ2-1
TGTGCCAGCAGCTTAATTGGCTCTGGCTACAATGAGCAGTTCTTC CASSLIGSGYNEQFF TRBV7-2 . . TRBJ2-1
TGTGCCAGCAGCGCAGGTCTCAATGAGCAGTTCTTC CASSAGLNEQFF TRBV7-8 few . TRBJ2-1
TGTGCCAGCAGCCAAGATCCTACAGGGTCAGAGACCCAGTACTTC CASSQDPTGSETQYF TRBV14 . . TRBJ2-5
TGTGCCAGCAGCTTGGTGGGCTCGGGGACAGTTAACACTGAAGCTTTCTTT CASSLVGSGTVNTEAFF TRBV5-6 . TRBD1 TRBJ1-1
TGTGCCAGCTCCCTCGGCAGGGGCTCCTATAATTCACCCCTCCACTTT CASSLGRGSYNSPLHF TRBV18 . . TRBJ1-6
TGTGCCAGCAGCCCCCGGACAGGGGGCGCAGAGACCCAGTACTTC CASSPRTGGAETQYF TRBV9 . TRBD1 TRBJ2-5
TGTGCCAGCAGCCTAAGCGGACAGGGGGACGGGGGCTACACCTTC CASSLSGQGDGGYTF TRBV4-2 . TRBD1 TRBJ1-2
TGTGCCAGCAGGGCTAGCGGGAATGAGCAGTTCTTC CASRASGNEQFF TRBV2 . TRBD2 TRBJ2-1
TGTGCCAGCAGCTGGCCGGGACTGGTTTCCTACAATGAGCAGTTCTTC CASSWPGLVSYNEQFF TRBV5-6 . . TRBJ2-1
TGTGCCAGCAGTGAAACGGGACAGGGGGTTGCAGGCAATCAGCCCCAGCATTTT CASSETGQGVAGNQPQHF TRBV6-1 . TRBD1 TRBJ1-5
TGCGCCAGCAGCCCTGGGGGGGCTCCAGGGTTCTCTGGAAACACCATATATTTT CASSPGGAPGFSGNTIYF TRBV5-1 . . TRBJ1-3
TGTGCCACCAGCGCCGCAGGGGTCAATCAGCCCCAGCATTTT CATSAAGVNQPQHF TRBV15 . . TRBJ1-5